The clone carrying this TCR beta chain was seen only a few times. What it binds is not known. V lost 0 bases, J lost 5 bases, and 18 bases lay in between. CDR3 length: 16 amino acids. Germline V lookup: CDR1 SGHRS, CDR2 YFSETQ. The source of the sample is a study of CD8 T cells in ankylosing spondylitis. Study conclusions and caveats: For ankylosing spondylitis blood, a TCR beta motif of several highly homologous variants appeared characteristic. A number of the motif variants had already been described in reactive arthritis synovial fluid and blood. Peripheral blood held disease-linked clones only at relatively low frequency, and these were CD8+.

Construction of TCR beta libraries was performed using quantitative 5'-RACE with molecular barcodes. One entry per CDR3 protein, called by TCRdb with MiXCR from the 5' RACE reads. Of around 890,000 distinct CDR3 sequences in the sample, approximately 10% were seen once. The specimen sequenced was blood, either unsorted or a sorted T cell fraction (not recorded which). This chain joins TRBV5-1 and TRBJ2-7, with D hard to call. The origin of this receptor is a male donor with ankylosing spondylitis. CDR3 sequence: CASSLVPGLGRNEQYF. The CDR3 region has the DNA TGCGCCAGCAGCTTGGTCCCGGGTTTGGGCCGGAACGAGCAGTACTTC.